This T cell receptor beta chain was found in a study of cytomegalovirus exposure and HLA in healthy donors. Study background: In a later analysis, it was reported that the roughly 130 validation repertoires had been produced on the same platform as the 550 to 850 repertoires belonging to the first cohort. The study's findings and limits: The classifier, whose performance was assessed in both the original and validation cohorts, reportedly diagnosed cytomegalovirus status with high specificity and sensitivity. Rarity held for most TCR sequences, but there were some public TCRs that occurred in many donors. Cytomegalovirus association was listed for about 160 TCR beta chains.

Only in-frame clones appear in the TCRdb table, and some are missing; sequencing was by immunoSEQ multiplex PCR. The data contain 250,000 to 350,000 clones, around 87% of them singletons. The CDR3 loop spans 18 amino acids. V shed 4 bases and J 0 bases; nucleotides not matched to a gene: 11. Germline lookup yields CDR1 MNHNS and CDR2 SASEGT. To note about this clone: What it recognizes is unknown.

The clonotype originates from a woman aged 18-29 years in good health and CMV-seronegative. Sequencing used PBMCs. The chain couples TRBV6-1 to TRBJ2-7; TRBD1 agrees at 11 bases. The CDR3, as DNA: TGTGCCAGCAGTGCCGGGTCGTCCGGGACAGGGGGCTCCTACGAGCAGTACTTC. It yields the protein CASSAGSSGTGGSYEQYF.